These 14 T cell receptor beta chains were sequenced from one sample in a study of PD-1 blockade in classical Hodgkin lymphoma. The patients all showed relapse after autologous stem cell transplantation, while their brentuximab vedotin exposure varied. The repertoire was sequenced with immunoSEQ multiplex PCR; TCRdb's copy has only in-frame clones and lacks some. This repertoire shows tens of thousands of clones, roughly 91% found once; its top ten account for more than 6.5%. The sample here was peripheral blood mononuclear cells (PBMCs), taken at baseline. These receptors all come from a human donor with classical Hodgkin lymphoma.

This chain links TRBV29-1 with TRBJ2-7; D may correspond to TRBD1 or TRBD2 (5 bases each). The germline V gene has CDR1 SQVTM and CDR2 ANQGSEA. Trimming cost V 7 bases and J 2 bases, with 15 bases left between them. CDR3 size: 13 residues. The CDR3 DNA follows: TGCAGCGCCCAGGGACCCCGAGCCTACGAGCAGTACTTC. It is translated as CSAQGPRAYEQYF.

This chain uses TRBV5-4 with TRBJ2-1; TRBD2 matches 13 bases. Per the germline V gene, CDR1 is SGHNT and CDR2 is YYREEE (reference sequence). After removal of 4 bases from V and 0 bases from J, the junction contained 7 bases not matched to a gene. The CDR3 extends over 18 amino acids. This CDR3 reads CASSMGLAGLSSYNEQFF. The DNA for the CDR3 is TGTGCCAGCAGCATGGGACTAGCGGGGCTAAGCTCCTACAATGAGCAGTTCTTC.

The gene calls are TRBV11-1 and TRBJ1-1, with D possibly matching TRBD1 (6 bases). In germline, CDR1 is SGHAT, CDR2 FQDESV (reference sequence). The CDR3 sequence is 14 residues long. The V and J ends lost 5 bases and 2 bases respectively, with 12 bases between them. The CDR3 here is CASSLTGPNTEAFF. CDR3 nucleotide sequence: TGTGCCAGCAGCCTTACAGGGCCCAACACTGAAGCTTTCTTT.

This clone was observed once. The V and J genes are TRBV28 and TRBJ1-2, with D maybe TRBD1 (5 bases). Trimming took 7 bases from V and 4 from J, leaving 10 bases between them. CDR1 is MDHEN and CDR2 is SYDVKM in the germline V gene. This CDR3 is 12 amino acids long. The CDR3 DNA reads as TGTGCCAGCAATGGAGGGGCCTATGGCTACACCTTC. Its protein product is CASNGGAYGYTF.

This sequence joins TRBV6-4 and TRBJ2-2; 10 bases map to TRBD2. This CDR3 comprises 14 residues. J was trimmed by 3 bases and V by 6 bases; bases with no gene match: 1. In germline, CDR1 is MRHNA, CDR2 SNTAGT. The CDR3 here is CASSLAGDTGELFF. Written as DNA, the CDR3 is TGTGCCAGCAGCCTAGCGGGGGACACCGGGGAGCTGTTTTTT.

This clone has a single count. In DNA form, the CDR3 reads TGTGCTTATAGCCAGGGGGCGTCAACCGGGGAGCTGTTTTTT. Translating it yields CAYSQGASTGELFF. The chain joins TRBV30 to TRBJ2-2, with 8 bases matching TRBD1. Germline CDR1 and CDR2: GTSNPN and SVGIG (reference sequence). The CDR3 is 14 amino acids.

The chain combines TRBV6-5 with TRBJ1-4; D uncertain. The V and J ends lost 2 bases and 0 bases respectively, with 4 bases between them. The CDR3 extends over 14 amino acids. Looked up from germline, CDR1 is MNHEY and CDR2 is SVGAGI. CDR3 amino acids: CASSYGATNEKLFF. Written as DNA, the CDR3 is TGTGCCAGCAGTTACGGCGCAACTAATGAAAAACTGTTTTTT.

The chain recombines TRBV27 with TRBJ2-1, with D uncertain. V gave up 1 base and J gave up 10 bases, with 14 bases separating them. The germline CDR1 and CDR2 sequences are MNHEY and SMNVEV (reference sequence). The CDR3 is 14 residues long. CDR3 in amino acids: CASSLLSVGMEQFF. The DNA for the CDR3 is TGTGCCAGCAGTTTATTAAGTGTCGGAATGGAGCAGTTCTTC.

The chain carries TRBV19 and TRBJ2-3; D is unresolved. The germline V gene encodes CDR1 LNHDA and CDR2 SQIVND (reference sequence). V was pared by 5 bases and J by 0 bases, with 21 bases between. This CDR3 has 18 residues. Written as DNA, the CDR3 is TGTGCCAGTAGTGTCTTTGGTGCCGTCGGCACTAGCACAGATACGCAGTATTTT. Encoded protein: CASSVFGAVGTSTDTQYF.

This sequence joins TRBV25-1 and TRBJ2-4; unclear D gene. Germline-derived CDR1 and CDR2 are MGHDK and SYGVNS. The CDR3 spans 12 residues. Trimming removed 8 bases from V and 10 bases from J, with 15 bases in between. The DNA of the CDR3 is TGTGCCAGCGGAGAGAACTCCCTAATTCAGTACTTC. Translation: CASGENSLIQYF.

The chain has TRBV5-1 and TRBJ2-1, with 9 bases fitting TRBD2. Germline V CDR1 and CDR2: SGHRS, YFSETQ. This CDR3 is 15 amino acids long. The J segment lost 3 bases and the V segment lost 3 bases, leaving 4 bases of the junction unmatched. The CDR3 loop is CASSSSTSGYNEQFF. DNA for the CDR3: TGCGCCAGCAGCTCTTCGACTAGCGGCTACAATGAGCAGTTCTTC. The full variable domain, completed using reference TRBV5-1 and TRBJ2-1, is KAGVTQTPRYLIKTRGQQVTLSCSPISGHRSVSWYQQTPGQGLQFLFEYFSETQRNKGNFPGRFSGRQFSNSRSEMNVSTLELGDSALYLCASSSSTSGYNEQFFGPGTRLTVL.

The chain has TRBV19 and TRBJ1-5; D not resolved. The CDR3 contains 13 residues. V dropped 3 bases and J dropped 2 bases, with 5 bases sitting between them. Per the germline V gene, CDR1 is LNHDA and CDR2 is SQIVND (reference sequence). CDR3 bases: TGTGCCAGTAGTATGGTGGGCAATCAGCCCCAGCATTTT. This encodes CASSMVGNQPQHF. The variable domain in full, with the rest retrieved from reference TRBV19 and TRBJ1-5, is DGGITQSPKYLFRKEGQNVTLSCEQNLNHDAMYWYRQDPGQGLRLIYYSQIVNDFQKGDIAEGYSVSREKKESFPLTVTSAQKNPTAFYLCASSMVGNQPQHFGDGTRLSIL.

This sequence joins TRBV4-1 and TRBJ2-3; D is unclear. The germline CDR1 and CDR2 sequences are MGHRA and YSYEKL. Trimming cost V 3 bases and J 3 bases, with 16 bases left between them. The length of the CDR3 is 16 residues. The chain's CDR3 is CASSHGTNVFTDTQYF. CDR3 nucleotide sequence: TGCGCCAGCAGCCACGGCACAAACGTCTTTACAGATACGCAGTATTTT.

V gene TRBV11-3 combines with J gene TRBJ2-7; D gene unclear. The V end was cut by 5 bases, the J end by 0 bases, with 8 bases between. The germline CDR1 and CDR2 sequences are SGHNT and YENEEA. CDR3 size: 13 residues. As DNA, the CDR3 is TGTGCCAGCAGCCAGGCTGACTCCTACGAGCAGTACTTC. This sequence encodes CASSQADSYEQYF.